This TCR beta chain emerged from a study of T-cell memory formation after mild COVID-19 (dated by TCRdb to about 2021). Some background on the complete study: TCR sequence clusters from the two donors were found to be largely donor specific. In a couple of donors, T-cell clones that expanded and contracted after mild COVID-19 were tracked by sequencing TCRalpha and TCRbeta repertoires over time. The cohort comprised two young, previously healthy adult volunteers, one female and one male. Summary of the overall study and its limitations: The study covered only two mild cases, and larger cohorts including severe cases with pre-infection samples were considered necessary. Clones that contracted from day 15 to 85 showed balanced CD4/CD8 phenotypes, whereas a second wave of clones that expanded from day 15 to 37 leaned towards CD4+. Contracting CD4+ clones appeared mostly in the CM and EM memory subsets, whereas CD8+ clones were enriched in EMRA. The second-wave clones that peaked on day 37 were not confirmed to be SARS-CoV-2 specific. Some responding clones were detected in pre-infection memory, which suggested that pre-existing cross-reactive memory T cells had joined the SARS-CoV-2 response.

Ficoll-Paque density gradient centrifugation was used to isolate PBMCs. For this clonotype: What antigen it recognizes has not been identified. Within one base of it there is no much larger clone, and no base qualities were kept.

The sequencer was an Illumina NovaSeq 6000. cDNA libraries for TCRalpha and TCRbeta were prepared by 5'RACE using constant-segment primers, with sample barcodes and unique molecular identifiers added. Trizol reagent was used to extract RNA from every sample. The libraries were amplified in two PCR steps, and the second step added a second sample barcode and Illumina TruSeq adapters. Sequencing of the libraries was done on an Illumina NovaSeq, producing 2 x 150 bp paired-end reads. For the original study's pipeline: With migec v1.2.7, reads were demultiplexed and then collapsed into UMI-guided consensus sequences. Using mixcr v2.1.11, UMI consensuses were aligned to TRA and TRB V and J templates and then assembled into clonotypes. A clonotype was counted as expanded or contracted only when both edgeR and NoisET called the clonotype significant, with the noise models trained on biological replicates. edgeR calls used a false discovery rate-adjusted p below 0.01 and a log2 fold-change threshold of 1. As an exploratory analysis of dynamics, max-normalized trajectories of the 1000 most abundant clonotypes were examined by PCA with hierarchical clustering. The CD4 or CD8 phenotype of responding clones was assigned using the separately sequenced CD4+ and CD8+ repertoires. TCRdb's own reprocessing of the public reads used fastp at Q25 and MiXCR and kept productive beta chains. When rows share a CDR3 protein, they turn into one entry using the most common DNA and genes. The V and J calls follow TCRdb's processing rather than the paper's. This sample comprises about 290,000 distinct CDR3 sequences, over 15% of them detected only once. The ten largest account for under 30% of the sample.

Sequences were obtained from PBMCs or a T cell subset sorted from them (not recorded which). This receptor was identified in a man aged 18 to 29 who had mild COVID-19 (a few samples of this study predate the infection). The sample titles of this study are shuffled in the database, so cell type and time point are left out; the donor was told from shared clones.

This receptor carries the CDR3 CASSPEDRYYNEQFF. The sequence in DNA is TGTGCCAGCAGTCCCGAGGACAGGTACTACAATGAGCAGTTCTTC. The rearranged chain carries TRBV12-3 or TRBV12-4 and TRBJ2-1, with 7 middle bases fitting TRBD1. The cysteine opens and the phenylalanine closes a CDR3 of 15 amino acids. Solely the CDR3 DNA is kept, with 45 bases framed from the first base. V loses 5 bases at its end and J loses 3 bases; junction bases beyond the gene matches: 7.